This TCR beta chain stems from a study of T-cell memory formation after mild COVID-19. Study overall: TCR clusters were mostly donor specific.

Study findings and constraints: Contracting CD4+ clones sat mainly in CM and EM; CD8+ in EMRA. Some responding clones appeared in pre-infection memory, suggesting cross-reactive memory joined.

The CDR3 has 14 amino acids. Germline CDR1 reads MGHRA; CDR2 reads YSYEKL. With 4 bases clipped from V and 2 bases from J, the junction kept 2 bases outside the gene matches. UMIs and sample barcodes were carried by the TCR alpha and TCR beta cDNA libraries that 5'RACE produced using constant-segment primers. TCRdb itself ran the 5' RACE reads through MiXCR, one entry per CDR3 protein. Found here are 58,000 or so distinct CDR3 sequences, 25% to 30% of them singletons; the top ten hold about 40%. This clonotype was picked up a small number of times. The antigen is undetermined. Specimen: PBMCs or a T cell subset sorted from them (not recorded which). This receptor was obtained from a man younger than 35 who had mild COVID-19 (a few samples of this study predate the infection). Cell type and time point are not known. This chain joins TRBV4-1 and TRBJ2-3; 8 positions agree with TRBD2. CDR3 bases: TGCGCCAGCAGCCCACTAGCGGACACAGATACGCAGTATTTT. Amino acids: CASSPLADTDTQYF.